This record looks at one T cell receptor beta chain sequence and its context. Its specificity is unknown. This sample stems from a study of Ad26.COV2.S vaccination and SARS-CoV-2 variants. Overall study: The vaccine Ad26.COV2.S was put into the muscle once, or twice with 56 days between.

Produced via immunoSEQ multiplex PCR; TCRdb's table is partial and in-frame only. This sample yields nearly 400,000 clones, of which over 75% are seen a single time; approximately 1.9% belongs to the top ten. The study, taken as a whole, reports: Measurement of non-spike TCR breadth gave similar results in vaccine and placebo recipients.

As to treatment: about 20 received Ad26.COV2.S at low or high dose, single or two shots; five or six received placebo; per-sample allocation not given. Specimen acquisition occurred on day 63 following the initial vaccine or placebo injection. Donation was by an adult aged 18-55 years who was in Boston. The study used a vaccine consisting of an Ad26 vector that expressed Wuhan-strain SARS-CoV-2 spike. The starting material was peripheral blood, obtained in a trial of Ad26.COV2.S vaccine versus placebo. This TCR came from a person between 18 and 65 years old who received the Ad26.COV2.S COVID-19 vaccine or a placebo.

The CDR3 DNA reads as TGTGCCAGCAGTCCCCCCAGCGGTAGCAATCAGCCCCAGCATTTT. Amino acids: CASSPPSGSNQPQHF. This chain uses TRBV28 with TRBJ1-5; D not resolved. Germline values: CDR1 MDHEN, CDR2 SYDVKM. Trimming removed 5 bases from V and 0 bases from J, with 11 bases in between. This CDR3 contains 15 residues.